This T cell receptor beta chain was found in a study of cytomegalovirus exposure and HLA in healthy donors. At the level of the study: The same platform was used for the roughly 120 validation repertoires and the approximately 670 first-cohort repertoires, a later analysis reported. Notes on the study in general: A subsequent analysis found that TCR clusters from the first cohort also tended to co-occur in the 120 or so validation repertoires, with less than 95% of cluster scores above 0. Researchers counted around 180 TCR beta chains as cytomegalovirus-associated.

The donors were members of the approximately 130-subject validation cohort (separate from the roughly 680-subject first cohort). This clone was detected only once. Its target is unknown. Using immunoSEQ multiplex PCR, the repertoire was profiled, and TCRdb retains in-frame clones only, with some absent. The sample consists of roughly 250,000 clones, about 90% of them appearing once. The CDR3 totals 12 residues. Trimming removed 6 bases from V and 6 bases from J; junction bases left unmatched: 2. CDR1 and CDR2 (germline): LNHNV, YYDKDF (reference sequence). The sequence was collected from a woman under 30 in good health and CMV-seronegative. Sequencing input: PBMCs. The chain joins TRBV15 to TRBJ2-1; the match to TRBD1 covers 7 bases. CDR3 in amino acids: CATRQGINEQFF. The CDR3 coding sequence is TGTGCCACCAGACAGGGGATCAATGAGCAGTTCTTC.